A single sample gave rise to the 19 T cell receptor beta chains below, sequenced in a study of response to subunit inactivated influenza vaccine. TCRdb reanalysed the RT-PCR reads using MiXCR and keeps one entry per CDR3 protein. The repertoire holds 500,000 or so distinct CDR3 sequences, with 16% as singletons. The sequencing here drew on CD4+ T cells sorted from PBMCs, taken around 25 months after vaccination. Receptors were obtained from a man between 45 and 75 years old who received an inactivated influenza vaccine.

This clonotype was counted many times. The CDR3 region is CASGRGYEQYF. The CDR3 region has the DNA TGTGCCAGCGGCAGGGGTTACGAGCAGTACTTC. The gene calls are TRBV28 and TRBJ2-7, with D perhaps TRBD1 (6 bases). Germline V gene data show CDR1 as MDHEN and CDR2 as SYDVKM. The V end was cut by 8 bases, the J end by 4 bases, with 9 bases between. The CDR3 covers 11 residues.

This clonotype occurred a few times. This chain uses TRBV20-1 with TRBJ2-3; the D call may be TRBD1 or TRBD2 (5 bases each). In germline, CDR1 is DFQATT, CDR2 SNEGSKA (reference sequence). The CDR3 runs 15 residues. V lost 0 bases, J lost 3 bases, and 13 bases lay in between. This chain's CDR3 is CSARDSGTRTDTQYF. The DNA of the CDR3 is TGCAGTGCTAGAGATTCAGGGACGAGGACAGATACGCAGTATTTT.

The rearrangement links TRBV9 to TRBJ2-1; 14 bases fit TRBD2. V lost 4 bases to trimming and J lost 9 bases; unmatched junction nucleotides: 6. Germline V gene lookup returns CDR1 SGDLS and CDR2 YYNGEE. The CDR3 sequence is 15 residues long. CDR3 sequence reads: CASSPVGLAGVEQFF. In DNA form, the CDR3 reads TGTGCCAGCAGCCCAGTGGGACTAGCGGGAGTTGAGCAGTTCTTC.

The chain has TRBV12-3 or TRBV12-4 and TRBJ2-7; 9 bases match TRBD2. V was clipped by 4 bases and J by 2 bases; unmatched bases: 6. The CDR3 totals 15 residues. The CDR3 here is CASSSGTSIPYEQYF. CDR3 in DNA: TGTGCCAGCAGTTCCGGGACTAGCATCCCCTACGAGCAGTACTTC.

The rearrangement links TRBV5-1 to TRBJ1-3; 8 nucleotides align to TRBD1. CDR1 SGHRS and CDR2 YFSETQ come from the germline V gene. Losses at the gene ends were 4 bases for V and 0 bases for J; bases not matched to a gene: 6. CDR3 length equals 16 residues. Here the CDR3 reads CASSTRTGNSGNTIYF. DNA of the CDR3: TGCGCCAGCAGCACACGGACAGGGAACTCTGGAAACACCATATATTTT.

The chain is built from TRBV4-1 and TRBJ2-4; D uncertain. CDR3 length equals 15 residues. Per germline, CDR1 MGHRA and CDR2 YSYEKL. V was trimmed by 2 bases and J by 0 bases, leaving 8 bases between them. CDR3 bases: TGCGCCAGCAGCCAACCCCGGACAGCCAAAAACATTCAGTACTTC. Protein sequence: CASSQPRTAKNIQYF.

This clonotype was seen only a few times. The chain couples TRBV20-1 to TRBJ2-1, with TRBD1 as a possible D gene (6 bases). In germline, CDR1 is DFQATT, CDR2 SNEGSKA (reference sequence). The V gene lost 0 bases and the J gene lost 8 bases, with 8 bases spanning the gap. This CDR3 spans 12 amino acids. The CDR3 here is CSARDQGYEQFF. The CDR3 bases are TGCAGTGCTAGAGATCAGGGGTATGAGCAGTTCTTC.

V usage is TRBV20-1 and J usage is TRBJ2-5; TRBD2 aligns across 7 bases. Germline assignment: CDR1 DFQATT and CDR2 SNEGSKA (reference sequence). This CDR3 spans 13 amino acids. After removal of 1 base from V and 4 bases from J, the junction contained 3 bases not matched to a gene. For the CDR3, the DNA is TGCAGTGCTAGAGTGGGAGGGACAGAGACCCAGTACTTC. Amino acids: CSARVGGTETQYF.

J is TRBJ2-5 and V is TRBV7-2, with 9 bases that match TRBD2. The CDR3 length is 15 residues. The trim removed 4 bases at V and 3 bases at J, leaving 6 bases unmatched. CDR1 is SGHTA, CDR2 FQGNSA, per germline. CDR3 sequence reads: CASSWGGRAEETQYF. The CDR3 bases are TGTGCCAGCAGCTGGGGCGGGAGGGCCGAAGAGACCCAGTACTTC.

This rearrangement joins TRBV29-1 to TRBJ1-1, with 8 nucleotides matching TRBD1. Germline V CDR1 and CDR2: SQVTM, ANQGSEA. CDR3 length: 18 amino acids. Trimming took 6 bases from V and 3 from J; bases not matched to a gene: 21. Written as DNA, the CDR3 is TGCAGCGTCCTCACCAGAAACCCCGGACAGGGAAGGTACACTGAAGCTTTCTTT. This gives the protein CSVLTRNPGQGRYTEAFF.

Only a few counts were recorded for this clonotype. The rearrangement links TRBV29-1 to TRBJ1-1; D unresolved. The CDR3 loop spans 13 amino acids. Trimming removed 4 bases at V and 0 bases at J, with 9 bases between. Germline values: CDR1 SQVTM, CDR2 ANQGSEA. CDR3 sequence reads: CSVGVNMNTEAFF. In DNA, the CDR3 is TGCAGCGTTGGCGTCAATATGAACACTGAAGCTTTCTTT.

The chain employs TRBV6-1 and TRBJ2-1, with D perhaps TRBD1 or TRBD2 (6 bases each). Looked up from germline, CDR1 is MNHNS and CDR2 is SASEGT. V lost 7 bases and J lost 3, with 16 bases in between. This CDR3 region has 15 residues. Here the CDR3 DNA reads TGTGCCAGCAAATCGGGGGCACTCCTCTACAATGAGCAGTTCTTC. The encoded protein is CASKSGALLYNEQFF.

This chain uses TRBV7-9 with TRBJ2-3; D gene uncertain. Trimming took 2 bases from V and 2 from J, leaving 8 bases between them. This CDR3 is 14 amino acids long. Germline assignment: CDR1 SEHNR and CDR2 FQNEAQ (reference sequence). The CDR3 reads CASSLSSNTDTQYF. In DNA form, the CDR3 reads TGTGCCAGCAGCTTATCCAGCAACACAGATACGCAGTATTTT.

This chain uses TRBV29-1 with TRBJ1-1, with TRBD1 as a possible D gene (5 bases). The CDR3 is 12 residues long. The germline V gene has CDR1 SQVTM and CDR2 ANQGSEA. V was pared by 7 bases and J by 5 bases, with 14 bases between. This chain's CDR3 is CSARDLRTEAFF. The CDR3 DNA reads TGCAGCGCCAGGGACCTGAGGACTGAAGCTTTCTTT.

This clonotype appeared a few times. This chain links TRBV12-3 or TRBV12-4 with TRBJ2-2, with D uncertain. V lost 6 bases and J lost 0, with 17 bases in between. The CDR3 loop spans 17 amino acids. The chain's CDR3 is CASRSKVGLSNTGELFF. The DNA of the CDR3 is TGTGCCAGCAGAAGTAAAGTTGGGTTATCGAACACCGGGGAGCTGTTTTTT.

This clonotype was seen only a few times. The V gene is TRBV9, the J gene TRBJ2-7; TRBD1 matches at 7 bases. This CDR3 is 14 amino acids long. Germline V gene sequence: CDR1 SGDLS, CDR2 YYNGEE. The J segment lost 3 bases and the V segment lost 2 bases, leaving 5 bases of the junction unmatched. CDR3 amino acids: CASSVDRDSYEQYF. The CDR3 DNA reads as TGTGCCAGCAGCGTCGACCGGGACAGCTACGAGCAGTACTTC.

This clonotype was observed many times. The chain employs TRBV20-1 and TRBJ2-1, with 8 positions matching TRBD1. The CDR3 spans 14 residues. Trimming took 6 bases from V and 7 from J; bases not matched to a gene: 11. The V gene's germline CDR1 is DFQATT and CDR2 SNEGSKA (reference sequence). The CDR3 DNA reads TGCAGTGCATCCCTCGGGACAGGACTAAATGAGCAGTTCTTC. Encoded protein: CSASLGTGLNEQFF.

This clonotype has more than one count but fewer than ten. The genes are TRBV5-1 and TRBJ2-3; no clear D gene. The CDR3 is 14 residues long. V gave up 0 bases and J gave up 2 bases, with 7 bases separating them. Germline CDR1 reads SGHRS; CDR2 reads YFSETQ. The CDR3 sequence is CASSLVEYTDTQYF. CDR3 sequence (DNA): TGCGCCAGCAGCTTGGTCGAATACACAGATACGCAGTATTTT.

This clonotype was found a few times. The V gene is TRBV28, the J gene TRBJ2-3; no definite D call. The CDR3 is 12 amino acids. The germline V and J ends were trimmed by 7 bases and 2 bases, with 7 bases remaining between them. Germline V gene lookup returns CDR1 MDHEN and CDR2 SYDVKM. The CDR3 is CASIGYTDTQYF. The CDR3 DNA follows: TGTGCCAGCATCGGGTACACAGATACGCAGTATTTT.